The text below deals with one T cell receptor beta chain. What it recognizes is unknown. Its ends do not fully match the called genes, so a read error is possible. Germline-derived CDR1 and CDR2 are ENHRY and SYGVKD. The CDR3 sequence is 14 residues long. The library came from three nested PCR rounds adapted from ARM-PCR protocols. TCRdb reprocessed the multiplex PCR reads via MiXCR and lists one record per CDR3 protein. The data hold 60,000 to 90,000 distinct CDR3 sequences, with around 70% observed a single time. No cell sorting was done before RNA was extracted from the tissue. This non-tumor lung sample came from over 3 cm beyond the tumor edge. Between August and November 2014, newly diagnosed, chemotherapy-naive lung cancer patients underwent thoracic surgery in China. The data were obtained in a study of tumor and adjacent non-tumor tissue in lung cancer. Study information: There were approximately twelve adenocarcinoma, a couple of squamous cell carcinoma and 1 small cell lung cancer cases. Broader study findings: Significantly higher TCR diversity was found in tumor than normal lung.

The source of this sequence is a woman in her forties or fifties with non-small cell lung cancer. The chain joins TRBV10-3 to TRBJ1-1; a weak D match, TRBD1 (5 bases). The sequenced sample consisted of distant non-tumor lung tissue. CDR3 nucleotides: TGTGCCATCGGGGGGTTGGGGAAGAACACTGAAGCTTTATTT. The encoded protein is CAIGGLGKNTEALF.